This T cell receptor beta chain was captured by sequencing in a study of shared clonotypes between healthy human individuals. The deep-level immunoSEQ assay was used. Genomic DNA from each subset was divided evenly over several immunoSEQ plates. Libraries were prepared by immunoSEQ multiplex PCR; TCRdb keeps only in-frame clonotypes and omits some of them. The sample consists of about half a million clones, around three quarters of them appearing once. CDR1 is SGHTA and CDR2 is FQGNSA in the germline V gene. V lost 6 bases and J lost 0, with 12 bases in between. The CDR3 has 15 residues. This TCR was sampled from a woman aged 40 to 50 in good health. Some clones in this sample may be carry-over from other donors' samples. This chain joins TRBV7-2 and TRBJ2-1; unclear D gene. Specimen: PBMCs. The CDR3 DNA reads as TGTGCCAGCAGACCAACAGCGAACTCCTACAATGAGCAGTTCTTC. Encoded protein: CASRPTANSYNEQFF.